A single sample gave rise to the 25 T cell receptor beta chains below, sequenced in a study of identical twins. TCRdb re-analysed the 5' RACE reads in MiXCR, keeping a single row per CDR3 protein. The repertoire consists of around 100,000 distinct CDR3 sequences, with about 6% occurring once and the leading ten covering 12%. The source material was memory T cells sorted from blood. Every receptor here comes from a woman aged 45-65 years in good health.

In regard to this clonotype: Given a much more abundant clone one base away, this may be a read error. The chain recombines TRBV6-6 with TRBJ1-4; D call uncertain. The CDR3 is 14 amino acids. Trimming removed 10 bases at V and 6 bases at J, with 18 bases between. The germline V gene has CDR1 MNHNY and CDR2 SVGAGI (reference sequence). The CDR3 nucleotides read TGTGCCACCAGAACCCCCGGGGTAGATGAAAAACTGTTTTTT. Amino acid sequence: CATRTPGVDEKLFF.

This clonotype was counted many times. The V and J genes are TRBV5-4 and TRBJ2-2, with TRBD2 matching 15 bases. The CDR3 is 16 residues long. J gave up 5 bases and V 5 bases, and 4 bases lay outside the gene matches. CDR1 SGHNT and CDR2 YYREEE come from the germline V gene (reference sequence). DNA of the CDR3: TGTGCCAGCAGTTCCGGGACTAGCGGGGGGACCGGGGAGCTGTTTTTT. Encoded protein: CASSSGTSGGTGELFF. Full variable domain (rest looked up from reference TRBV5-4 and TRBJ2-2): ETGVTQSPTHLIKTRGQQVTLRCSSQSGHNTVSWYQQALGQGPQFIFQYYREEENGRGNFPPRFSGLQFPNYSSELNVNALELDDSALYLCASSSGTSGGTGELFFGEGSRLTVL.

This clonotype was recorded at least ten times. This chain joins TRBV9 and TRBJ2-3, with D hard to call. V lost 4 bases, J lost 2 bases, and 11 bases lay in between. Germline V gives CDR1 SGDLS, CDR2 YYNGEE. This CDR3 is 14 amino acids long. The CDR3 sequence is CASSLADSTDTQYF. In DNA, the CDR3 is TGTGCCAGCAGCCTCGCAGACTCCACAGATACGCAGTATTTT.

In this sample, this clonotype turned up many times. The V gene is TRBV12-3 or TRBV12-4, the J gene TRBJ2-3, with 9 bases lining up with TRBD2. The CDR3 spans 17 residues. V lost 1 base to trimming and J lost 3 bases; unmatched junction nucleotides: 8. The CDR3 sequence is CASSLVRASGMTDTQYF. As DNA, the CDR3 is TGTGCCAGCAGTTTAGTTCGGGCTAGCGGGATGACAGATACGCAGTATTTT.

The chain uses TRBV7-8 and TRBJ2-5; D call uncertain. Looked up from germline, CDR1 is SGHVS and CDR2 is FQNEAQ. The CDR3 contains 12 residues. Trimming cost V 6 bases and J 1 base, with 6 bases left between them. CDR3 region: CASSEIQETQYF. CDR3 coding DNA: TGTGCCAGCAGTGAGATCCAAGAGACCCAGTACTTC.

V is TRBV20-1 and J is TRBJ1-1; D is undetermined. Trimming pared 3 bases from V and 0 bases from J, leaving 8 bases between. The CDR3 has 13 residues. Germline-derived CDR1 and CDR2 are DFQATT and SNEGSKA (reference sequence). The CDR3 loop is CSASPSMNTEAFF. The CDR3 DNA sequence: TGCAGTGCTAGTCCCAGTATGAACACTGAAGCTTTCTTT.

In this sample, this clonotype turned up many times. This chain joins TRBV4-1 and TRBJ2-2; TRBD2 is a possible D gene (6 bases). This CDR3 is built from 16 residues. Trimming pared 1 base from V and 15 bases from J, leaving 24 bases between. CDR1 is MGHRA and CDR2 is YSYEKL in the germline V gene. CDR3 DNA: TGCGCCAGCAGCCAAGGACGGGAGCTGACACCGGGGAGATTGTTTTTT. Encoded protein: CASSQGRELTPGRLFF.

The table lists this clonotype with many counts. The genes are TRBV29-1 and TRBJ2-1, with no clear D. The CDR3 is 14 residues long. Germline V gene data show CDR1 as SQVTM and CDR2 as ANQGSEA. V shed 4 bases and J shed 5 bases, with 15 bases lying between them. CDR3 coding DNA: TGCAGCGTTGTTTCTTTTTGGGCCAACAATGAGCAGTTCTTC. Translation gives CSVVSFWANNEQFF.

CDR3 sequence reads: CASSDSAGQGDTEAFF. Here the CDR3 DNA reads TGTGCCAGCAGTGACTCGGCAGGGCAAGGGGACACTGAAGCTTTCTTT. The rearrangement uses TRBV6-4 and TRBJ1-1; D might be TRBD1 (5 bases). The CDR3 loop spans 16 amino acids. The V end lost 0 bases, the J end lost 3 bases, and 14 bases lay between the germline ends. The germline CDR1 and CDR2 sequences are MRHNA and SNTAGT.

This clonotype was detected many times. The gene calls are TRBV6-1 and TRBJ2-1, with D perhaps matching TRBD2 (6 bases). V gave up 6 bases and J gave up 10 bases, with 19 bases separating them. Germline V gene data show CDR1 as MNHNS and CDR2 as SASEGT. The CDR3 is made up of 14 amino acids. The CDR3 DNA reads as TGTGCCAGCAGAGCCCCGGGAGTTGCAAGAGAGCAGTTCTTC. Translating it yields CASRAPGVAREQFF.

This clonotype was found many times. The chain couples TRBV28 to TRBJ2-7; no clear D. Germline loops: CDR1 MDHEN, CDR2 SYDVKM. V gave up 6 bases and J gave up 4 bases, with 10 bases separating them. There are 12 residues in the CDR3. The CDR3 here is CASSRTAYEQYV. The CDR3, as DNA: TGTGCCAGCAGCCGAACCGCATACGAGCAGTACGTC.

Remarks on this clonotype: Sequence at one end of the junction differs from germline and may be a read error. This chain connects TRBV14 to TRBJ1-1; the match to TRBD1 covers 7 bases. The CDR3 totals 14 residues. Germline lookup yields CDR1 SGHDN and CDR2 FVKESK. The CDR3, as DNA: TGTGCCAGTAGCCAGACAGGGTTGGACACTGAAGCTTTCTTT. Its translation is CASSQTGLDTEAFF.

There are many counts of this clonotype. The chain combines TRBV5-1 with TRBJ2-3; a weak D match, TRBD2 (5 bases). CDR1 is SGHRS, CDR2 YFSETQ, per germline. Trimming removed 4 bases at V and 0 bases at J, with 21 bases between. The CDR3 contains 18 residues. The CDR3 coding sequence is TGCGCCAGCAGCCCCTTGGGGAAAGGACTTAGTAGCACAGATACGCAGTATTTT. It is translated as CASSPLGKGLSSTDTQYF.

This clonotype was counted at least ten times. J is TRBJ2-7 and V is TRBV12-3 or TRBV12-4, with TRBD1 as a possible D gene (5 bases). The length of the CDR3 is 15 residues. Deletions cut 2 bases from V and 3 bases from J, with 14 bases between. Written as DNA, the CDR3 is TGTGCCAGCAGTTTACACAGGCAGGTATTCTACGAGCAGTACTTC. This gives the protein CASSLHRQVFYEQYF.

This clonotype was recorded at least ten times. The CDR3 here is CASSLQDYEQYF. DNA for the CDR3: TGTGCCAGCAGCCTACAGGACTACGAGCAGTACTTC. This chain connects TRBV3-1 to TRBJ2-7; TRBD1 might be the D (5 bases). This CDR3 is 12 amino acids long. V was trimmed by 4 bases and J by 3 bases, leaving 7 bases between them. In germline, CDR1 is LGHDT, CDR2 YNNKEL (reference sequence).

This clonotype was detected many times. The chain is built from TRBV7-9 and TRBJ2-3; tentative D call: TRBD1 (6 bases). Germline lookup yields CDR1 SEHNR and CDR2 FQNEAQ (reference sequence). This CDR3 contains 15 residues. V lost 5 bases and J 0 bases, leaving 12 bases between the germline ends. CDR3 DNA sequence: TGTGCCAGCAGCCCCGACAGGATTAGCACAGATACGCAGTATTTT. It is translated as CASSPDRISTDTQYF.

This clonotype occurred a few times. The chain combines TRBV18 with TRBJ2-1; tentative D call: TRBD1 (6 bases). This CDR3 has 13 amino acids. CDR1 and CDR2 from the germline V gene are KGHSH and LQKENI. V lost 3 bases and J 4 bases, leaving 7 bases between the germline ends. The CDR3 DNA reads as TGTGCCAGCTCACCGGGGGCTTACAATGAGCAGTTCTTC. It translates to CASSPGAYNEQFF.

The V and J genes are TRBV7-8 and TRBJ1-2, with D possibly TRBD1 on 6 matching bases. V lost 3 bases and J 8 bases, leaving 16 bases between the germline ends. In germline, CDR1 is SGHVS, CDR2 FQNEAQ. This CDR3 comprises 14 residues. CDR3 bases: TGTGCCAGCAGCTTTTCCCGGCAGGGGCAAGGCTACACCTTC. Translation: CASSFSRQGQGYTF.

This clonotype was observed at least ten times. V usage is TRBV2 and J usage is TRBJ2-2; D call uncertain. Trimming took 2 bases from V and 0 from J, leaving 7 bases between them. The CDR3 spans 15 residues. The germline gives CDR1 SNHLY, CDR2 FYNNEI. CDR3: CASSEQSTNTGELFF. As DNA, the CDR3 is TGTGCCAGCAGTGAACAGTCCACGAACACCGGGGAGCTGTTTTTT.

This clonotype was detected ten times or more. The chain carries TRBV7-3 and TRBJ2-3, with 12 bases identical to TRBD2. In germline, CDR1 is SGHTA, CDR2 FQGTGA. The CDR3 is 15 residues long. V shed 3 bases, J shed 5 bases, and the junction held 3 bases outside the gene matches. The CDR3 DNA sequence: TGTGCCAGCAGCTTTGGGACTAGCGGGTTAGATACGCAGTATTTT. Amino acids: CASSFGTSGLDTQYF.

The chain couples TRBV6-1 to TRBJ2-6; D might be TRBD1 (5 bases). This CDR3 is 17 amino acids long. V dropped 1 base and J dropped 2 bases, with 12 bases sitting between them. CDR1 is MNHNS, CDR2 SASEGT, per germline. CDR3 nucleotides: TGTGCCAGCAGTGAAGTAATGGGGCAGACTGGGGCCAACGTCCTGACTTTC. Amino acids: CASSEVMGQTGANVLTF.

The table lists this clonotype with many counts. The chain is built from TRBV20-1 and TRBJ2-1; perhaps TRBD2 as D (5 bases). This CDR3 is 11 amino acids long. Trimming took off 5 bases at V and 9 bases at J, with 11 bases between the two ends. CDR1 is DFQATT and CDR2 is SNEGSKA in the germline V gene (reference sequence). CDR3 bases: TGCAGTGCTTCACAACTAGGTGAGCAGTTCTTC. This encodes CSASQLGEQFF.

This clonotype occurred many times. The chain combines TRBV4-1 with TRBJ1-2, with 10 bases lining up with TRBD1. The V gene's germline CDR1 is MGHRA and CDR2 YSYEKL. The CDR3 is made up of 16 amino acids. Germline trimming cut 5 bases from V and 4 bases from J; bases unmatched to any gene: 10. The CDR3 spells CASSSAGTGAIYGYTF. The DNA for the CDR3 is TGCGCCAGCAGCTCAGCCGGGACAGGGGCGATCTATGGCTACACCTTC.

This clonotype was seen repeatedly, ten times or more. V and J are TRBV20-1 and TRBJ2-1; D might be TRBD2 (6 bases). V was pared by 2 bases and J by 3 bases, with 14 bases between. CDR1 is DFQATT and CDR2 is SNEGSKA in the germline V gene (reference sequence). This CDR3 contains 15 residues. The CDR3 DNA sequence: TGCAGTGCTAGAACCTCTAGCGTCTTCTACAATGAGCAGTTCTTC. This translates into CSARTSSVFYNEQFF.

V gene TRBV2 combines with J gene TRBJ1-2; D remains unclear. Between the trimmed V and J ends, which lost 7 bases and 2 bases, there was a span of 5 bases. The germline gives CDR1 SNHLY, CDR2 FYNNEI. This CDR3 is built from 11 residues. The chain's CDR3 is CASTPNYGYTF. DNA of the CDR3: TGTGCCAGCACCCCGAACTATGGCTACACCTTC.